The 18 T cell receptor beta chains below were found in one sample sequenced in a study of blood T cell repertoires in COVID-19. The method was immunoSEQ multiplex PCR; TCRdb's version includes in-frame clones alone and lacks a portion of them. The sample shows approximately 190,000 clones, about 88% of them seen only once. Sequencing was carried out using peripheral blood. The receptor source for this set is a woman aged 40 to 50 who had recovered from COVID-19.

This chain links TRBV7-2 with TRBJ2-2; 11 nucleotides line up with TRBD2. V shed 6 bases and J 5 bases; nucleotides not matched to a gene: 8. Germline CDR1 reads SGHTA; CDR2 reads FQGNSA. The CDR3 covers 16 residues. The CDR3 is CASRRTSGRGTGELFF. As DNA, the CDR3 is TGTGCCAGCAGACGTACTAGCGGGAGAGGAACCGGGGAGCTGTTTTTT.

The rearrangement uses TRBV7-2 and TRBJ1-2; a possible D gene is TRBD1 (6 bases). V was cut by 1 base and J by 7 bases, with 19 bases left in between. The germline V gene has CDR1 SGHTA and CDR2 FQGNSA. CDR3 size: 16 residues. CDR3 sequence reads: CASSLGGFAGATGYTF. As DNA, the CDR3 is TGTGCCAGCAGCTTAGGGGGCTTTGCAGGGGCGACTGGCTACACCTTC.

The rearrangement links TRBV19 to TRBJ2-3; D is unresolved. The V and J ends lost 7 bases and 3 bases respectively, with 20 bases between them. Looked up from germline, CDR1 is LNHDA and CDR2 is SQIVND (reference sequence). CDR3 length: 16 residues. CDR3 amino acids: CASTSRGGSGTDTQYF. The CDR3 nucleotides read TGTGCCAGTACATCGCGCGGCGGTTCCGGAACAGATACGCAGTATTTT.

This chain joins TRBV23-1 and TRBJ2-7, with 7 bases aligning to TRBD1. TRBV23-1 is identified as an open reading frame with a role that is uncertain. V was pared by 7 bases and J by 9 bases, with 15 bases of the junction left unmatched. The CDR3 runs 14 residues. CDR3 sequence reads: CASTPPTVAGGQYF. The CDR3 DNA is TGCGCCAGCACCCCCCCGACAGTGGCAGGGGGGCAGTACTTC.

Here the CDR3 reads CAWRDRGVNQPQHF. The CDR3 bases are TGTGCCTGGAGAGACAGGGGCGTCAATCAGCCCCAGCATTTT. The V and J genes are TRBV30 and TRBJ1-5; TRBD1 matches 8 bases. Trimming cost V 3 bases and J 3 bases; bases outside gene matches: 4. This CDR3 is built from 14 residues. Germline V CDR1 and CDR2: GTSNPN, SVGIG (reference sequence).

The rearrangement links TRBV5-1 to TRBJ2-7; 11 bases align to TRBD1. V shed 2 bases, J shed 6 bases, and the junction held 4 bases outside the gene matches. This CDR3 is 14 amino acids long. Germline values: CDR1 SGHRS, CDR2 YFSETQ. In DNA, the CDR3 is TGCGCCAGCAGCTTCGGGACAGGGGGAATCGAGCAGTACTTC. Its translation: CASSFGTGGIEQYF.

This sequence joins TRBV5-4 and TRBJ2-1; D is uncertain. V lost 0 bases and J 5 bases, leaving 12 bases between the germline ends. Germline CDR1 is SGHNT and CDR2 is YYREEE (reference sequence). The CDR3 loop spans 15 amino acids. Here the CDR3 reads CASSLAPSWDNEQFF. The DNA for the CDR3 is TGTGCCAGCAGCTTGGCCCCTAGTTGGGACAATGAGCAGTTCTTC.

This clone showed up just a few times. V gene TRBV4-1 combines with J gene TRBJ2-1, with 9 nucleotides matching TRBD2. Per germline, CDR1 MGHRA and CDR2 YSYEKL. This CDR3 has 16 residues. Trimming removed 6 bases from V and 6 bases from J; junction bases left unmatched: 12. The CDR3 region is CASSYSGSDWGNEQFF. The CDR3 DNA is TGCGCCAGCAGTTATAGCGGGAGCGATTGGGGCAATGAGCAGTTCTTC.

This clone was recorded only once. The chain combines TRBV5-5 with TRBJ2-1; D not certain. Trimming left V 1 base short and J 11 bases short, with 7 bases between. This CDR3 is built from 11 residues. Germline lookup yields CDR1 SGHKS and CDR2 YYEKEE (reference sequence). The CDR3 nucleotides read TGTGCCAGCAGCTTGTCTACGAAGCAGTTCTTC. Translation: CASSLSTKQFF.

The V gene is TRBV6-2 or TRBV6-3, the J gene TRBJ1-1; D is unclear. CDR3 length: 13 residues. Trimming stripped 8 bases from V and 1 base from J, with 11 bases between. The V gene's germline CDR1 is MNHEY and CDR2 SVGEGT. In DNA, the CDR3 is TGTGCCAGCGGTTTTGGCGGGAACACTGAAGCTTTCTTT. This translates into CASGFGGNTEAFF.

This clone was seen only a few times. The chain combines TRBV5-4 with TRBJ1-4; D not resolved. The CDR3 is 16 amino acids. The V end lost 3 bases, the J end lost 4 bases, and 16 bases lay between the germline ends. Germline V gene sequence: CDR1 SGHNT, CDR2 YYREEE (reference sequence). The CDR3 coding sequence is TGTGCCAGCAGCTACGGCTCCGGGTACGATAATGAAAAACTGTTTTTT. Protein: CASSYGSGYDNEKLFF.

The chain recombines TRBV5-1 with TRBJ2-7; the match to TRBD1 covers 8 bases. V shed 7 bases, J shed 6 bases, and the junction held 15 bases outside the gene matches. The CDR3 runs to 15 residues. Per germline, CDR1 SGHRS and CDR2 YFSETQ. The CDR3: CASSEVQGAKGEQYF. The CDR3 bases are TGCGCCAGCTCCGAGGTGCAGGGGGCGAAAGGCGAGCAGTACTTC.

The V call is TRBV5-5, the J call TRBJ2-1; D is perhaps TRBD2 (6 bases). The CDR3 is made up of 16 amino acids. The germline gives CDR1 SGHKS, CDR2 YYEKEE (reference sequence). V was pared by 0 bases and J by 7 bases, with 17 bases between. The CDR3 reads CASSLASVQRGNEQFF. In nucleotides, the CDR3 is TGTGCCAGCAGCTTGGCCTCGGTTCAACGGGGGAATGAGCAGTTCTTC.

The genes are TRBV4-1 and TRBJ2-3; 13 bases are shared with TRBD2. V was clipped by 0 bases and J by 3 bases; unmatched bases: 6. The CDR3 length is 18 residues. Germline-derived CDR1 and CDR2 are MGHRA and YSYEKL. Here the CDR3 reads CASSQDTGLAGATDTQYF. The DNA of the CDR3 is TGCGCCAGCAGCCAAGATACCGGACTAGCGGGAGCTACAGATACGCAGTATTTT.

The V call is TRBV18, the J call TRBJ2-7, with 8 bases matching TRBD2. CDR1 is KGHSH and CDR2 is LQKENI in the germline V gene. The trim removed 1 base at V and 6 bases at J, leaving 17 bases unmatched. The CDR3 loop spans 18 amino acids. CDR3 region: CASSPLGDLGSGGGEQYF. The CDR3 DNA reads as TGTGCCAGCTCACCACTCGGGGACCTCGGGTCGGGAGGGGGCGAGCAGTACTTC.

The chain recombines TRBV19 with TRBJ1-3; the match to TRBD1 covers 7 bases. CDR1 LNHDA and CDR2 SQIVND come from the germline V gene (reference sequence). The CDR3 length is 18 residues. Germline trimming cut 4 bases from V and 7 bases from J; bases unmatched to any gene: 19. The CDR3 sequence is CASSTRTGDGTPENTIYF. The CDR3 coding sequence is TGTGCCAGTAGTACCCGAACAGGGGATGGAACTCCCGAGAACACCATATATTTT.

This chain connects TRBV10-3 to TRBJ1-3; 12 bases align to TRBD1. This CDR3 region has 16 residues. CDR1 is ENHRY and CDR2 is SYGVKD in the germline V gene. The V segment lost 4 bases and the J segment 3 bases; nucleotides outside the gene matches: 4. The CDR3 sequence: CAISAGQGADGNTIYF. CDR3 DNA: TGTGCCATCAGTGCGGGACAGGGGGCAGATGGAAACACCATATATTTT.

The CDR3 sequence: CATSDSTGTDNQPQHF. CDR3 bases: TGTGCCACCAGTGATTCCACCGGGACAGATAATCAGCCCCAGCATTTT. This chain uses TRBV24-1 with TRBJ1-5, with TRBD1 matching 7 bases. V dropped 2 bases and J dropped 4; count of bases not matched to a gene: 7. The germline gives CDR1 KGHDR, CDR2 SFDVKD. CDR3 length equals 16 residues.